This T cell receptor (beta chain) was identified in a study of identifying expanded T cells in peripheral blood. The CDR3 has 19 amino acids. The ends lost 5 bases at V and 0 bases at J; junction bases unmatched: 15. From germline, CDR1 is SEHNR and CDR2 FQNEAQ (reference sequence). With regard to this clone: Its target is not known.

Method: immunoSEQ multiplex PCR; TCRdb's copy keeps in-frame clones and lacks some. The table records roughly 96,000 clones, approximately 91% of them present only once. General study points: Clone count variance between two-week samples rose with total template count.

The V and J genes are TRBV7-9 and TRBJ1-3; 8 positions agree with TRBD1. Sequencing was done on a sample of blood. The TCR comes from a person aged 18 to 70 in good health. In DNA form, the CDR3 reads TGTGCCAGCAGCCTCAAGATTGGCAGGACAGGGAACTCTGGAAACACCATATATTTT. It translates to CASSLKIGRTGNSGNTIYF.